Listed below are T cell receptor beta chains from one sample, sequenced in a study of T cells in Graves' hyperthyroidism and ophthalmopathy. TCRdb re-derived calls from the multiplex PCR reads in MiXCR, one entry per CDR3 protein. The table includes 500,000 or so distinct CDR3 sequences, 15% to 20% detected once. Material: blood. The origin of the receptors is a woman in her twenties or thirties with Graves' ophthalmopathy. Each CDR3 is given with its conserved first and last residue. Fields, in order: D gene, J gene, clone size, V gene, CDR3 protein, CDR3 DNA. The D gene is left open where the match is weak. Size is omitted from some rows. Given values are once, few, many or a class for expanded clones.

D gene: .; J gene: TRBJ1-3; clone size: .; V gene: TRBV7-3; CDR3 protein: CASSPMAGGNTIYF; CDR3 DNA: TGTGCCAGCAGCCCCATGGCGGGTGGAAACACCATATATTTT
D gene: .; J gene: TRBJ1-5; clone size: .; V gene: TRBV12-3/TRBV12-4; CDR3 protein: CASSLEFHQPQHF; CDR3 DNA: TGTGCCAGCAGTTTAGAGTTCCATCAGCCCCAGCATTTT
D gene: TRBD2; J gene: TRBJ2-3; clone size: .; V gene: TRBV7-3; CDR3 protein: CASSLTSGRAGNTQYF; CDR3 DNA: TGTGCCAGCAGCTTGACTAGCGGGAGGGCCGGTAATACGCAGTATTTT
D gene: TRBD2; J gene: TRBJ2-7; clone size: many; V gene: TRBV15; CDR3 protein: CATSSGGTRRSYEQYF; CDR3 DNA: TGTGCCACCAGCAGTGGTGGGACTAGACGGTCCTACGAGCAGTACTTC
D gene: TRBD2; J gene: TRBJ2-3; clone size: many; V gene: TRBV3-1; CDR3 protein: CASSQDLLAGDTQYF; CDR3 DNA: TGTGCCAGCAGCCAAGATCTGCTAGCGGGAGATACGCAGTATTTT
D gene: TRBD2; J gene: TRBJ2-7; clone size: .; V gene: TRBV5-5; CDR3 protein: CASSRSGIYEQYF; CDR3 DNA: TGTGCCAGCAGCCGTAGCGGGATATACGAGCAGTACTTC
D gene: .; J gene: TRBJ2-7; clone size: few; V gene: TRBV7-6; CDR3 protein: CASSLDSSSSYEQYF; CDR3 DNA: TGTGCCAGCAGCTTGGACAGCTCGAGCTCCTACGAGCAGTACTTC
D gene: .; J gene: TRBJ1-5; clone size: .; V gene: TRBV28; CDR3 protein: CASSPGWQPQHF; CDR3 DNA: TGTGCCAGCAGTCCCGGATGGCAGCCCCAGCATTTT
D gene: TRBD2; J gene: TRBJ2-3; clone size: .; V gene: TRBV20-1; CDR3 protein: CSVRDAGGPVDTQYF; CDR3 DNA: TGCAGTGTGAGAGATGCGGGAGGGCCCGTAGATACGCAGTATTTT
D gene: .; J gene: TRBJ2-5; clone size: many; V gene: TRBV18; CDR3 protein: CASSSLGAETQYF; CDR3 DNA: TGTGCCAGCTCTTCCCTTGGGGCCGAGACCCAGTACTTC
D gene: TRBD2; J gene: TRBJ2-7; clone size: many; V gene: TRBV5-1; CDR3 protein: CASSWSSGRPETYEQYF; CDR3 DNA: TGCGCCAGCAGCTGGAGTAGCGGGAGGCCTGAGACCTACGAGCAGTACTTC
D gene: .; J gene: TRBJ2-2; clone size: .; V gene: TRBV19; CDR3 protein: CAMGAGELFF; CDR3 DNA: TGTGCCATGGGAGCCGGGGAGCTGTTTTTT
D gene: TRBD2; J gene: TRBJ2-7; clone size: .; V gene: TRBV12-3/TRBV12-4; CDR3 protein: CASTSSSSGSYEQYF; CDR3 DNA: TGTGCCAGCACCTCCTCGAGTAGCGGGAGTTACGAGCAGTACTTC
D gene: .; J gene: TRBJ2-3; clone size: many; V gene: TRBV28; CDR3 protein: CASSLRPGSATDTQYF; CDR3 DNA: TGTGCCAGCAGTTTACGGCCCGGGAGCGCTACAGATACGCAGTATTTT
D gene: TRBD1; J gene: TRBJ2-7; clone size: many; V gene: TRBV28; CDR3 protein: CASRKAGTGYEQYF; CDR3 DNA: TGTGCCAGCAGAAAAGCCGGGACAGGGTACGAGCAGTACTTC
D gene: TRBD2; J gene: TRBJ2-1; clone size: few; V gene: TRBV10-3; CDR3 protein: CAIRTSGGEQFF; CDR3 DNA: TGTGCCATCAGGACTAGCGGGGGGGAGCAGTTCTTC
D gene: .; J gene: TRBJ2-7; clone size: few; V gene: TRBV27; CDR3 protein: CASSLVQTNEQYF; CDR3 DNA: TGTGCCAGCAGTTTGGTTCAAACGAACGAGCAGTACTTC
D gene: TRBD2; J gene: TRBJ2-3; clone size: many; V gene: TRBV6-2/TRBV6-3; CDR3 protein: CASRPRTSFADTQYF; CDR3 DNA: TGTGCCAGCAGACCTCGGACTAGCTTCGCAGATACGCAGTATTTT
D gene: TRBD2; J gene: TRBJ2-5; clone size: .; V gene: TRBV4-1; CDR3 protein: CASSQDPTSASQETQYF; CDR3 DNA: TGCGCCAGCAGCCAAGACCCGACTAGCGCCAGCCAAGAGACCCAGTACTTC
D gene: .; J gene: TRBJ2-1; clone size: .; V gene: TRBV20-1; CDR3 protein: CSAITGRRDEQFF; CDR3 DNA: TGCAGTGCTATCACTGGGCGAAGGGATGAGCAGTTCTTC
D gene: .; J gene: TRBJ2-6; clone size: many; V gene: TRBV12-3/TRBV12-4; CDR3 protein: CASRKTGSGANVLTF; CDR3 DNA: TGTGCCAGCAGAAAAACAGGGTCTGGGGCCAACGTCCTGACTTTC
D gene: .; J gene: TRBJ1-2; clone size: .; V gene: TRBV29-1; CDR3 protein: CSVETVGNYGYTF; CDR3 DNA: TGCAGCGTTGAAACGGTAGGGAACTATGGCTACACCTTC
D gene: .; J gene: TRBJ1-3; clone size: .; V gene: TRBV6-1; CDR3 protein: CVSRLSGTGNTIYF; CDR3 DNA: TGTGTCAGCAGACTGTCAGGGACTGGAAACACCATATATTTT
D gene: .; J gene: TRBJ2-2; clone size: .; V gene: TRBV18; CDR3 protein: CASSPLGAAGELFF; CDR3 DNA: TGTGCCAGCTCACCCCTTGGGGCGGCCGGGGAGCTGTTTTTT
D gene: .; J gene: TRBJ2-1; clone size: .; V gene: TRBV4-3; CDR3 protein: CASSQDSSGGAANEQFF; CDR3 DNA: TGCGCCAGCAGCCAAGACTCCTCGGGCGGGGCGGCCAATGAGCAGTTCTTC
D gene: .; J gene: TRBJ2-7; clone size: .; V gene: TRBV28; CDR3 protein: CASSTLRVAYSYEQYF; CDR3 DNA: TGTGCCAGCAGTACCCTCCGGGTCGCCTACTCCTACGAGCAGTACTTC
D gene: .; J gene: TRBJ2-7; clone size: .; V gene: TRBV20-1; CDR3 protein: CSARSPVGSSYEQYF; CDR3 DNA: TGCAGTGCTAGGAGTCCAGTAGGGAGCTCCTACGAGCAGTACTTC
D gene: .; J gene: TRBJ2-2; clone size: many; V gene: TRBV6-2/TRBV6-3; CDR3 protein: CASSYSTVPGELFF; CDR3 DNA: TGTGCCAGCAGTTACTCGACCGTCCCCGGGGAGCTGTTTTTT
D gene: .; J gene: TRBJ2-7; clone size: many; V gene: TRBV20-1; CDR3 protein: CSASSEIYEQYF; CDR3 DNA: TGCAGTGCTAGCTCTGAAATATACGAGCAGTACTTC
D gene: .; J gene: TRBJ1-4; clone size: few; V gene: TRBV5-1; CDR3 protein: CASAGTRGANEKLFF; CDR3 DNA: TGCGCCTCCGCGGGCACCAGAGGGGCTAATGAAAAACTGTTTTTT
D gene: .; J gene: TRBJ1-5; clone size: many; V gene: TRBV28; CDR3 protein: CASTSRRSSNQPQHF; CDR3 DNA: TGTGCCAGCACCTCCCGGAGGAGTAGCAATCAGCCCCAGCATTTT
D gene: .; J gene: TRBJ1-2; clone size: few; V gene: TRBV28; CDR3 protein: CASSFPDRDDYGYTF; CDR3 DNA: TGTGCCAGCAGTTTTCCAGACCGGGACGACTATGGCTACACCTTC
D gene: TRBD1; J gene: TRBJ2-7; clone size: many; V gene: TRBV28; CDR3 protein: CASQFGDRDSSEQYF; CDR3 DNA: TGTGCCAGTCAGTTTGGGGACAGGGACTCAAGCGAGCAGTACTTC
D gene: TRBD2; J gene: TRBJ2-5; clone size: few; V gene: TRBV9; CDR3 protein: CASSSRTSVETQYF; CDR3 DNA: TGTGCCAGCAGCTCCCGGACTAGCGTTGAGACCCAGTACTTC
D gene: .; J gene: TRBJ1-5; clone size: few; V gene: TRBV5-1; CDR3 protein: CASSLDGGMVGQPQHF; CDR3 DNA: TGCGCCAGCAGCTTGGATGGGGGAATGGTTGGACAGCCCCAGCATTTT
D gene: .; J gene: TRBJ2-1; clone size: few; V gene: TRBV28; CDR3 protein: CASSLFSVIGVNEQFF; CDR3 DNA: TGTGCCAGCAGTTTATTTTCCGTTATTGGGGTTAATGAGCAGTTCTTC
D gene: .; J gene: TRBJ1-4; clone size: .; V gene: TRBV6-5; CDR3 protein: CASSYSPRVREKLFF; CDR3 DNA: TGTGCCAGCAGTTACTCGCCCAGGGTACGGGAAAAACTGTTTTTT
D gene: .; J gene: TRBJ1-3; clone size: once; V gene: TRBV7-9; CDR3 protein: CASSLRNWENTIYF; CDR3 DNA: TGTGCCAGCAGCTTAAGAAATTGGGAAAACACCATATATTTT
D gene: TRBD1; J gene: TRBJ1-2; clone size: many; V gene: TRBV24-1; CDR3 protein: CATSDSDRRSYGYTF; CDR3 DNA: TGTGCCACCAGTGATTCGGACAGGAGAAGTTATGGCTACACCTTC
D gene: TRBD2; J gene: TRBJ2-7; clone size: many; V gene: TRBV4-3; CDR3 protein: CASSQDRSGRAGEQYF; CDR3 DNA: TGCGCCAGCAGCCAAGATCGAAGCGGGAGGGCCGGCGAGCAGTACTTC
D gene: .; J gene: TRBJ1-1; clone size: many; V gene: TRBV18; CDR3 protein: CASSPDRTNTEAFF; CDR3 DNA: TGTGCCAGCTCACCAGACCGAACAAACACTGAAGCTTTCTTT
D gene: .; J gene: TRBJ2-2; clone size: .; V gene: TRBV2; CDR3 protein: CASSEKGAGELFF; CDR3 DNA: TGTGCCAGCAGTGAAAAGGGGGCCGGGGAGCTGTTTTTT
D gene: .; J gene: TRBJ2-5; clone size: many; V gene: TRBV7-7; CDR3 protein: CASSLGQPPETQYF; CDR3 DNA: TGTGCCAGCAGCTTAGGGCAGCCACCGGAGACCCAGTACTTC
D gene: .; J gene: TRBJ1-1; clone size: many; V gene: TRBV30; CDR3 protein: CAWSVLERATEAFF; CDR3 DNA: TGTGCCTGGAGTGTACTAGAGAGGGCCACTGAAGCTTTCTTT
D gene: .; J gene: TRBJ2-1; clone size: few; V gene: TRBV6-1; CDR3 protein: CASSYSTFRNPGNEQFF; CDR3 DNA: TGTGCCAGCAGTTATTCTACGTTTAGGAACCCGGGGAATGAGCAGTTCTTC
D gene: .; J gene: TRBJ2-1; clone size: many; V gene: TRBV7-2; CDR3 protein: CASSLRVRGDPWEQFF; CDR3 DNA: TGTGCCAGCAGCTTAAGGGTCAGGGGGGACCCATGGGAGCAGTTCTTC
D gene: TRBD1; J gene: TRBJ2-7; clone size: many; V gene: TRBV7-8; CDR3 protein: CASSLGGQWGTYEQYF; CDR3 DNA: TGTGCCAGCAGCCTAGGGGGACAGTGGGGAACGTACGAGCAGTACTTC
D gene: TRBD1; J gene: TRBJ2-3; clone size: .; V gene: TRBV9; CDR3 protein: CASSATTGGTDTQYF; CDR3 DNA: TGTGCCAGCAGCGCTACTACAGGGGGCACAGATACGCAGTATTTT
D gene: .; J gene: TRBJ1-5; clone size: .; V gene: TRBV19; CDR3 protein: CASSLRWSTINQPQHF; CDR3 DNA: TGTGCCAGTAGTTTACGCTGGAGTACTATCAATCAGCCCCAGCATTTT
D gene: .; J gene: TRBJ2-1; clone size: few; V gene: TRBV24-1; CDR3 protein: CATSDFRVGGAYNEQFF; CDR3 DNA: TGTGCCACCAGTGATTTTCGTGTGGGGGGCGCCTACAATGAGCAGTTCTTC
D gene: .; J gene: TRBJ2-7; clone size: once; V gene: TRBV5-5; CDR3 protein: CASSWRGPPYEQYF; CDR3 DNA: TGTGCCAGCAGCTGGAGAGGGCCCCCCTACGAGCAGTACTTC
D gene: .; J gene: TRBJ2-6; clone size: many; V gene: TRBV7-2; CDR3 protein: CASSLVRFFSGANVLTF; CDR3 DNA: TGTGCCAGCAGCTTAGTTAGGTTCTTCTCTGGGGCCAACGTCCTGACTTTC
D gene: TRBD1; J gene: TRBJ1-2; clone size: many; V gene: TRBV30; CDR3 protein: CASKGRDRDSPGYTF; CDR3 DNA: TGTGCCTCTAAAGGTCGGGACAGGGATTCACCAGGCTACACCTTC